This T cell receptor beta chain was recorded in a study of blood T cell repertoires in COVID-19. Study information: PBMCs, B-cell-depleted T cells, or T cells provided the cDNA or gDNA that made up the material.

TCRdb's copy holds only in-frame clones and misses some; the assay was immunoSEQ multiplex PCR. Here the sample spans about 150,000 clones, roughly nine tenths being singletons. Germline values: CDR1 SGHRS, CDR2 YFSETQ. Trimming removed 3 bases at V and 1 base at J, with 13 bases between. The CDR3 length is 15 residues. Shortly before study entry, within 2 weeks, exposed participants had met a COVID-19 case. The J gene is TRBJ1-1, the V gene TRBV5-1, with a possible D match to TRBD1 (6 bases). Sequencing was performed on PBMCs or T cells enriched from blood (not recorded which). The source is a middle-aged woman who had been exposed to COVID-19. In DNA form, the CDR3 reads TGCGCCAGCAGCTCCAAGGTAGGGGGGAACACTGAAGCTTTCTTT. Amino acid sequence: CASSSKVGGNTEAFF.